This T cell receptor (beta chain) is from a study of OX40 agonist ivuxolimab in advanced cancers. This clone was found a few times. The antigen is not known. The CDR3 contains 16 residues. From germline, CDR1 is LGHNA and CDR2 YSLEER. Trimming took 1 base from V and 7 from J, leaving 19 bases between them. General observations from the study: The expanded peripheral T cells' antigen specificity was not determined.

Produced via immunoSEQ multiplex PCR; TCRdb's table is partial and in-frame only. Among approximately 82,000 clones listed, less than 85% were seen once. The sequenced sample was CD4+ or CD8+ T cells sorted from blood, obtained in a trial of the OX40 agonist ivuxolimab. The chain carries TRBV4-3 and TRBJ1-2, with TRBD1 as a possible D gene (6 bases). The source is an adult with an advanced solid tumor such as melanoma, head and neck, liver or kidney cancer. The CDR3 reads CASSQGASGEISGYTF. CDR3 nucleotide sequence: TGCGCCAGCAGCCAAGGCGCGTCAGGGGAGATTAGTGGCTACACCTTC.